A selection of T cell receptor beta chains follows, all from one sample in a study of OX40 agonist ivuxolimab in advanced cancers. Data came from immunoSEQ multiplex PCR; TCRdb stores just in-frame clones and leaves some out. The sample consists of tens of thousands of clones, 84% of them appearing once. The starting material was CD4+ or CD8+ T cells sorted from blood, obtained in a trial of the OX40 agonist ivuxolimab. Receptors originate from an adult with an advanced solid tumor such as melanoma, head and neck, liver or kidney cancer. Each CDR3 is given with its conserved first and last residue. The D gene is left open where the match is weak. Size tells how often a clone was seen (once, few, many) or the class of an expanded clone, and some rows leave it out.

CASSLGQGNEKLFF TGTGCCAGCAGCTTGGGACAGGGCAATGAAAAACTGTTTTTT - TRBV7-9 TRBD1 TRBJ1-4
CASSAFLHTGELFF TGTGCCAGCAGTGCGTTCCTTCACACCGGGGAGCTGTTTTTT - TRBV25-1 - TRBJ2-2
CAWSVFRGTEAFF TGTGCCTGGAGTGTCTTTAGGGGAACTGAAGCTTTCTTT - TRBV30 - TRBJ1-1
CATSTPRDRGLGQPQHF TGTGCCACCAGCACCCCCCGGGACAGGGGGTTAGGCCAGCCCCAGCATTTT once TRBV15 TRBD1 TRBJ1-5
CASSQLGDTEAFF TGTGCCAGCAGCCAGCTGGGGGACACTGAAGCTTTCTTT - TRBV11-2 - TRBJ1-1
CASSVSRGYGYEQYF TGTGCCAGCAGTGTATCCAGGGGCTATGGTTACGAGCAGTACTTC - TRBV6-1 - TRBJ2-7
CAIMGSGQKNEKLFF TGCGCCATCATGGGGTCGGGACAGAAAAATGAAAAACTGTTTTTT - TRBV5-1 TRBD1 TRBJ1-4
CASSFRYGELFF TGTGCCAGCAGCTTCCGGTACGGGGAGCTGTTTTTT - TRBV11-2 - TRBJ2-2
CASSSGTSGSIYEQYF TGTGCCAGCAGCTCGGGGACTAGCGGGAGTATATACGAGCAGTACTTC - TRBV5-4 TRBD2 TRBJ2-7
CAISEGGQETQYF TGTGCCATCAGTGAAGGGGGGCAAGAGACCCAGTACTTC - TRBV10-3 - TRBJ2-5
CASSERGISGYTF TGTGCCAGCAGTGAACGGGGGATTTCGGGCTACACCTTC - TRBV2 - TRBJ1-2
CASSGDSGTEPFQPQHF TGTGCCAGCAGTGGAGATAGCGGGACCGAACCTTTTCAGCCCCAGCATTTT - TRBV2 - TRBJ1-5
CASGAGASTDTQYF TGTGCCAGCGGGGCGGGGGCCTCCACAGATACGCAGTATTTT - TRBV6-5 - TRBJ2-3
CASSIRAGDTEAFF TGTGCCAGCAGTATTAGAGCTGGGGACACTGAAGCTTTCTTT - TRBV6-1 - TRBJ1-1
CASSEGTGDGEQYF TGTGCCAGCAGCGAGGGGACAGGGGACGGCGAGCAGTACTTC - TRBV9 TRBD1 TRBJ2-7
CASSPIDAGRNTGELFF TGTGCCAGCAGCCCCATTGATGCGGGGCGTAACACCGGGGAGCTGTTTTTT - TRBV9 - TRBJ2-2
CASRERGPSSYEQYF TGTGCCAGCAGAGAAAGGGGGCCAAGCTCCTACGAGCAGTACTTC once TRBV2 TRBD1 TRBJ2-7
CASSLARGGEETQYF TGCGCCAGCAGCTTGGCTCGTGGGGGAGAAGAGACCCAGTACTTC - TRBV5-1 - TRBJ2-5